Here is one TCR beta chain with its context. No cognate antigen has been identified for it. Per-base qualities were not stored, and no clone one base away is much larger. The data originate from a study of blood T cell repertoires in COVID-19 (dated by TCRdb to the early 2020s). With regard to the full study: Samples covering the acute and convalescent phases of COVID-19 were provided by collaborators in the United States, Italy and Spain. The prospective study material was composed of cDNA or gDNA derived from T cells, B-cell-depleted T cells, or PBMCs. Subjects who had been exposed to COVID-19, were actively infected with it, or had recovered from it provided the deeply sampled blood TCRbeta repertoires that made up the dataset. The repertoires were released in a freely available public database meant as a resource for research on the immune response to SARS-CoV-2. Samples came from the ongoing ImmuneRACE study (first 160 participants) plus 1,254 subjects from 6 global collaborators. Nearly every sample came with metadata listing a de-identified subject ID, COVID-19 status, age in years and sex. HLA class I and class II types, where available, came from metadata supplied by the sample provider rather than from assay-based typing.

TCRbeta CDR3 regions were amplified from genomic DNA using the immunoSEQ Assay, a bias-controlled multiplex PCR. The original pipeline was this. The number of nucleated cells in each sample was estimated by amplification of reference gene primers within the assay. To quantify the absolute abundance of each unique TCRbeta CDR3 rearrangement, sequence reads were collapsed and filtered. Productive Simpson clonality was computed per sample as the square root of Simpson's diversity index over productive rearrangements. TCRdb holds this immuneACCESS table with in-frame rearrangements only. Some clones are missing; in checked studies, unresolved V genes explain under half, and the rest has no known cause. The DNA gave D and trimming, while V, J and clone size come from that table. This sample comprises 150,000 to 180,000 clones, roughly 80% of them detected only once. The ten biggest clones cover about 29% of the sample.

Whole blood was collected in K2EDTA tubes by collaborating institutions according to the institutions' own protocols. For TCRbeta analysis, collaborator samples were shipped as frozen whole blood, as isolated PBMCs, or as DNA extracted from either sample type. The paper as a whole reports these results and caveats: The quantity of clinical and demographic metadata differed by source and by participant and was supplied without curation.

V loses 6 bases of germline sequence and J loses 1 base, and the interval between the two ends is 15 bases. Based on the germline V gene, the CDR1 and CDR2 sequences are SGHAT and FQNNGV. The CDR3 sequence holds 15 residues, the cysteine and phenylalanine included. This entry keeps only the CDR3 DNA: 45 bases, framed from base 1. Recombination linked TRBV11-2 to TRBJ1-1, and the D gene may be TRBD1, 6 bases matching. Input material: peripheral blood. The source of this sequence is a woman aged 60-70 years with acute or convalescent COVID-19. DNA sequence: TGTGCCAGCAGTAGGGCATTGGGACAGAACACTGAAGCTTTCTTT. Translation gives CASSRALGQNTEAFF.